This T cell receptor (beta chain) was identified in a study of blood T cells in healthy people across ages. CDR1 and CDR2 from the germline V gene are LGHDT and YNNKEL (reference sequence). There are 14 residues in the CDR3. Trimming left V 4 bases short and J 4 bases short, with 13 bases between. Using a J-beta primer mix together with a sample-barcoded 5' primer, a second PCR was run for roughly 6 to 11 cycles. TCRdb reprocessed the 5' RACE reads with MiXCR, giving one entry per CDR3 protein. The sample comprises hundreds of thousands of distinct CDR3 sequences, roughly 50% of which are singletons, and approximately 37% rests with the top ten.

Sequenced sample: blood. This rearrangement joins TRBV3-1 to TRBJ1-2; D might be TRBD1 (5 bases). The sequence was collected from a man aged 60 to 75 in good health. The CDR3 sequence: CASSRLGAPYGYTF. The CDR3 bases are TGTGCCAGCAGCCGCCTCGGGGCCCCCTATGGCTACACCTTC.